Sequencing of this T cell receptor (beta chain) was carried out in a study of regulatory T cells in long-lasting Graves disease (dated by TCRdb to the early 2020s). For context, the study as a whole: Antithyroid drugs had been taken for less than 3 months by newly diagnosed Graves' disease patients. This study used TCR sequencing and RNA sequencing of peripheral blood to compare persistent Graves' disease patients against newly diagnosed Graves' disease patients. The study was registered as a clinical trial and conducted in China. TCR sequencing covered some 13 persistent and roughly 20 newly diagnosed Graves' disease patients, about 35 samples in total. Study-wide conclusions, independent of this receptor: Sequencing and analysis were limited to the TCR beta chain. Persistent disease showed preferential use of TRBV28, TRBJ1-2 and TRBJ2-5, whereas newly diagnosed disease favored TRBV20-1 and TRBJ2-1. The authors acknowledged the small sample size as a limitation that may reduce accuracy. Compared with newly diagnosed patients, persistent Graves' disease patients had lower TCR Shannon entropy and fewer highly expanded clones, which suggests clonal expansion. Only peripheral blood was studied, because thyroid tissue, the primary lesion, was inaccessible. Persistent patients shared more public clonotypes among themselves (2,741) than newly diagnosed patients did (roughly 910).

The germline V gene encodes CDR1 SGHRS and CDR2 YFSETQ. At the junction V is shortened by 2 bases and J by 4 bases; bases outside the gene matches: 3. From the cysteine up to the phenylalanine, the CDR3 has a length of 13 residues. Left in the record is the CDR3 DNA by itself, 39 bases read in frame from the first base. Library preparation was by multiplex PCR. Instrument on record: Illumina HiSeq 4000. iRepertoire HTBI primers and Arm-PCR amplification of CDR3 regions were used to construct TCR beta libraries. Before sequencing, the PCR products went through gel purification. Turning to the authors' computational methods: Gene usage analysis of CDR3 amino acid clonotypes relied on the roughly 67 TRBV and 15 or so TRBJ segments identified across samples. COPE and FqMerger were used to merge the filtered high-quality paired reads into contigs. BLAST was used to align contigs to the IMGT TRBV, TRBD and TRBJ reference genes, and CDR3 was defined following IMGT. Highly expanded clones were defined as clonotypes with a frequency above 0.1%. Repertoire diversity was measured by Shannon entropy, and V-J evenness by the Gini coefficient. A clonotype found in more than one individual was treated as public. TCRdb trimmed the raw reads at Q25, called clones with MiXCR and kept productive beta chains. Under each unique CDR3 protein, matching rows form one entry showing the most common genes and DNA. V and J calls and clone size were set by TCRdb, not the authors. The sample table holds roughly 420,000 distinct CDR3 sequences, of which about 16% were seen once. The ten largest clones add up to about 24% of the sample.

As concerns this clonotype: What antigen it recognizes has not been identified. Base qualities are not at hand, and no much larger clone is one base apart.

Sample time point, as interpreted from the label and publication: newly diagnosed GD, antithyroid drugs for less than 3 months. For both TCR sequencing and RNA sequencing, RNA was extracted from PBMCs in TRIzol. The diagnosis of Graves' disease followed American Thyroid Association guidelines. Patients for the study were recruited at an endocrinology department in Xi'an, China. From each patient, about 9 milliliters of peripheral blood was collected into an EDTA anticoagulant tube. PBMCs were isolated by Ficoll Paque Plus density gradient separation without further T cell sorting. An Agilent 2100 Bioanalyzer and agarose gel were used to check RNA quality, and a NanoDrop 2000 was used to measure RNA concentration.

This sample comprised peripheral blood mononuclear cells (PBMCs), obtained at new diagnosis, from a patient treated with antithyroid drugs. The origin of this receptor is a female donor with Graves disease. The chain is encoded by TRBV5-1 joined to TRBJ2-7; TRBD1 fits 7 bases in the junction. The sequenced DNA is TGCGCCAGCAGCTTCACAGGGGAATACGAGCAGTACTTC. This sequence encodes CASSFTGEYEQYF.